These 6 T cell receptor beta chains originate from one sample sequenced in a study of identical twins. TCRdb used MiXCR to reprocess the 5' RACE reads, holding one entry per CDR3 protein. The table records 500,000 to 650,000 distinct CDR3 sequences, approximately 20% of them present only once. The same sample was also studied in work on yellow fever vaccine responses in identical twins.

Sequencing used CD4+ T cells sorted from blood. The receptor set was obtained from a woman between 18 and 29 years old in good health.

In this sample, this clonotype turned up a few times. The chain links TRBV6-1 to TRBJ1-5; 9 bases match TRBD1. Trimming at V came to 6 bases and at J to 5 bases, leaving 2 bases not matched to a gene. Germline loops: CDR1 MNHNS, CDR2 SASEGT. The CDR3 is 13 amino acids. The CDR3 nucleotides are TGTGCCAGCAGGGGACAGGGCTATCAGCCCCAGCATTTT. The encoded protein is CASRGQGYQPQHF.

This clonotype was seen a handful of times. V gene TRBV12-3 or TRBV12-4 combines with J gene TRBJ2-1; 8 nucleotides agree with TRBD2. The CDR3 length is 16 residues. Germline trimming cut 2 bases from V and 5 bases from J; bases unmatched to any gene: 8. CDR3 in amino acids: CASSLRLAGTDNEQFF. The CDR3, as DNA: TGTGCCAGCAGTTTACGCCTAGCGGGTACCGACAATGAGCAGTTCTTC.

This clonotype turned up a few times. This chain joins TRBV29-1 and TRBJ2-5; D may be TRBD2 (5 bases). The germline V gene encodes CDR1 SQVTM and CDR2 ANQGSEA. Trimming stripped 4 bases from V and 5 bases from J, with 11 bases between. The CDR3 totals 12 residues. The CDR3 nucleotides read TGCAGCGTTGCACATCAGCGGGAGACCCAGTACTTC. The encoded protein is CSVAHQRETQYF. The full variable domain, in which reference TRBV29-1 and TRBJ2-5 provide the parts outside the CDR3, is SAVISQKPSRDICQRGTSLTIQCQVDSQVTMMFWYRQQPGQSLTLIATANQGSEATYESGFVIDKFPISRPNLTFSTLTVSNMSPEDSSIYLCSVAHQRETQYFGPGTRLLVL.

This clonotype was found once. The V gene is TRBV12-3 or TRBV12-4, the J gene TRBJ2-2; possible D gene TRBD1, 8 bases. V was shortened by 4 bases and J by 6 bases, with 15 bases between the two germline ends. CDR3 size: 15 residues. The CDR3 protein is CASSSRQGRAGELFF. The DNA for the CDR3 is TGTGCCAGCAGTTCACGACAGGGGAGGGCCGGGGAGCTGTTTTTT.

CDR3 nucleotides: TGTGCCAGCAGCCTTCCTAGCGGGGGGGCCAAGGTTGAGCAGTTCTTC. It codes for CASSLPSGGAKVEQFF. J is TRBJ2-1 and V is TRBV5-5; the match to TRBD2 covers 12 bases. J was trimmed by 9 bases and V by 4 bases; bases with no gene match: 11. CDR3 length equals 16 residues. The germline CDR1 and CDR2 sequences are SGHKS and YYEKEE (reference sequence).

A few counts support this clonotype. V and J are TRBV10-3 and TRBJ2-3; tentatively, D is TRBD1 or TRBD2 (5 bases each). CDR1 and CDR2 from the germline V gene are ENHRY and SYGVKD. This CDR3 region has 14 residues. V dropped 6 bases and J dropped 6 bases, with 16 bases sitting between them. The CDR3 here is CAIRESGTGDTQYF. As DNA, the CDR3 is TGTGCCATCAGAGAGAGTGGGACGGGGGATACGCAGTATTTT.